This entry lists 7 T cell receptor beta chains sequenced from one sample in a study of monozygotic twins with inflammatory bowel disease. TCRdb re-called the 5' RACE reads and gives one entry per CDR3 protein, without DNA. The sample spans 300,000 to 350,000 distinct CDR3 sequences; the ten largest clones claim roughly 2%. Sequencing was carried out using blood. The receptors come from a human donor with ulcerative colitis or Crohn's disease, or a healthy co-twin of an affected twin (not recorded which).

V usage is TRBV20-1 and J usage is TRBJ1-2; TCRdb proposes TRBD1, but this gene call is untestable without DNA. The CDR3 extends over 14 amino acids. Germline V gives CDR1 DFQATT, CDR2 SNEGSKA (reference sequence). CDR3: CSALGAGVNYGYTF.

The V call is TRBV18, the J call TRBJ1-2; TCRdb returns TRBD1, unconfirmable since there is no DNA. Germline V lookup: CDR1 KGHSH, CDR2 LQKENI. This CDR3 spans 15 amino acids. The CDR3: CASSQTPPVGFGYTF.

CDR3: CSARDIWGRAKNIQYF. The chain employs TRBV20-1 and TRBJ2-4; lacking DNA, the TRBD1 call made by TCRdb goes unchecked. The V gene's germline CDR1 is DFQATT and CDR2 SNEGSKA (reference sequence). This CDR3 spans 16 amino acids.

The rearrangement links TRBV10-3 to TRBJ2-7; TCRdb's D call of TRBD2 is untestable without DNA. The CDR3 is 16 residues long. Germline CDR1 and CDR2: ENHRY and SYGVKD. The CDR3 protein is CAISDPSSGRIYEQYF.

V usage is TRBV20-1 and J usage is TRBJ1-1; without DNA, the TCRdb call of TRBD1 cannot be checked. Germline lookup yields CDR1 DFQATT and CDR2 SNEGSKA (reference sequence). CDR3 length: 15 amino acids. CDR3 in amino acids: CSARNLRQVTIEAFF.

CDR3 amino acids: CASSSGTVFADTQYF. The V gene is TRBV6-2 or TRBV6-3, the J gene TRBJ2-3; TCRdb reports TRBD1, a call that lacks DNA to check it against. The V gene's germline CDR1 is MNHEY and CDR2 SVGEGT. This CDR3 contains 15 residues.

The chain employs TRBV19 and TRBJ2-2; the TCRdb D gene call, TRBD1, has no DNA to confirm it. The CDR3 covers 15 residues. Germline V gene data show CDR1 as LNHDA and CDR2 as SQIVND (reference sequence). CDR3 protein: CASSTRTGNTGELFF.